The entry that follows covers one T cell receptor beta chain sequence. Its specificity is unknown. The data stem from a study of T-cell memory formation after mild COVID-19. Study-wide points: Clonal second-wave expansions that peaked on day 37 had unconfirmed SARS-CoV-2 specificity. Pre-infection memory showed some responding clones, and this suggested that cross-reactive memory joined.

CDR3 length equals 15 residues. V lost 2 bases and J lost 5, with 15 bases in between. CDR1 is SGHVS, CDR2 FQNEAQ, per germline. TCRdb reanalysed the 5' RACE reads using MiXCR and keeps one entry per CDR3 protein. The top ten hold roughly 13% of the sample, which has roughly 380,000 distinct CDR3 sequences, approximately 27% seen once. The receptor comes from an adult woman who had mild COVID-19 (a few samples of this study predate the infection). Cell type and time point are not known. The V and J genes are TRBV7-8 and TRBJ2-5; maybe TRBD1 (5 bases). The specimen sequenced was PBMCs or a T cell subset sorted from them (not recorded which). The DNA of the CDR3 is TGTGCCAGCAGCTTAAATCCAGGGATTTGGGAGACCCAGTACTTC. It is translated as CASSLNPGIWETQYF.